These T cell receptor beta chains were read from a single sample in a study of blood T cell repertoires in COVID-19. Clones were sequenced by immunoSEQ multiplex PCR, and TCRdb holds only the in-frame ones, with some missing. The table lists about 270,000 clones, about 88% of them singletons, with 2.5% to 3% in the top ten. Sequences were obtained from PBMCs or T cells enriched from blood (not recorded which). These receptors were taken from a woman between 50 and 59 years old who had recovered from COVID-19. Each CDR3 is given with its conserved first and last residue. The D gene is left open where the match is weak. Not all rows give a size; the values are once, few, many and, for expanded clones, a class.

TRBV10-2	TRBD1	.	TRBJ2-7	CASTGQGIGVRQYF	TGCGCCAGCACCGGACAGGGGATTGGGGTTCGGCAGTACTTC
TRBV6-4	.	.	TRBJ1-1	CASSDSSRGATEAFF	TGTGCCAGCAGTGACTCATCCAGGGGCGCCACTGAAGCTTTCTTT
TRBV5-1	.	.	TRBJ1-2	CASSLERGADGYTF	TGCGCCAGCAGCTTGGAACGGGGGGCAGATGGCTACACCTTC
TRBV6-4	TRBD2	.	TRBJ2-3	CASSTSGTRPDTQYF	TGTGCCAGCAGTACGTCCGGGACTAGGCCAGATACGCAGTATTTT
TRBV5-4	TRBD1	few	TRBJ1-1	CASSWGQGPNTEAFF	TGTGCCAGCAGCTGGGGACAGGGCCCGAACACTGAAGCTTTCTTT
TRBV29-1	.	.	TRBJ2-7	CSGRGPYEQYF	TGCAGCGGGAGGGGTCCCTACGAGCAGTACTTC
TRBV7-3	.	.	TRBJ1-1	CASSLGQSNTEAFF	TGTGCCAGCAGCTTAGGACAGAGTAACACTGAAGCTTTCTTT
TRBV30	.	.	TRBJ2-7	CAWTGVREQYF	TGTGCCTGGACAGGGGTGCGCGAGCAGTACTTC
TRBV5-6	.	.	TRBJ2-1	CASSLGGAAYSYNEQFF	TGTGCCAGCAGCTTGGGCGGGGCCGCCTACTCCTACAATGAGCAGTTCTTC
TRBV5-5	TRBD1	.	TRBJ2-4	CASSTVGQGALRNIQYF	TGTGCCAGCAGCACCGTGGGACAGGGGGCTTTACGGAACATTCAGTACTTC
TRBV9	TRBD1	.	TRBJ1-3	CASSVAPTGGHGNTIYF	TGTGCCAGCAGCGTAGCCCCGACAGGGGGCCATGGAAACACCATATATTTT
TRBV20-1	TRBD1	.	TRBJ1-2	CSASDRDYGYTF	TGCAGTGCTAGTGACAGGGACTATGGCTACACCTTC
TRBV18	.	.	TRBJ1-3	CASSPGQAVSGNTIYF	TGTGCCAGCTCACCGGGACAAGCTGTCTCTGGAAACACCATATATTTT
TRBV7-2	TRBD1	few	TRBJ2-1	CASSLADSGGQDEQFF	TGTGCCAGCAGCTTAGCGGACAGTGGGGGACAGGATGAGCAGTTCTTC
TRBV5-5	TRBD1	.	TRBJ1-2	CASSSQGARSYGYTF	TGTGCCAGCAGCTCACAGGGGGCTAGGAGCTATGGCTACACCTTC
TRBV11-2	.	.	TRBJ1-3	CASSFSTASSGNTIYF	TGTGCCAGCAGCTTTTCGACAGCTAGCTCTGGAAACACCATATATTTT
TRBV29-1	.	.	TRBJ1-2	CSVGVQAGYGYTF	TGCAGCGTTGGAGTGCAAGCAGGCTATGGCTACACCTTC
TRBV10-1	.	.	TRBJ1-1	CASSESTGNTEAFF	TGCGCCAGCAGTGAGTCTACAGGGAACACTGAAGCTTTCTTT
TRBV4-3	.	.	TRBJ1-1	CASSQEPQGMTEAFF	TGCGCCAGCAGCCAAGAGCCACAGGGAATGACTGAAGCTTTCTTT
TRBV4-3	TRBD1	.	TRBJ1-2	CASSQDLRDRVYGYTF	TGCGCCAGCAGCCAGGACCTCCGGGACAGGGTCTATGGCTACACCTTC
TRBV12-3/TRBV12-4	.	.	TRBJ1-5	CASSRANQPQHF	TGTGCCAGCAGCAGGGCAAATCAGCCCCAGCATTTT
TRBV5-4	.	.	TRBJ2-2	CASSLEGLGGELFF	TGTGCCAGCAGCTTGGAGGGGCTGGGCGGGGAGCTGTTTTTT
TRBV9	TRBD1	.	TRBJ1-1	CASSPQQGATEAFF	TGTGCCAGCAGCCCCCAGCAGGGGGCGACTGAAGCTTTCTTT
TRBV28	.	.	TRBJ1-5	CASSLRQGNQPQHF	TGTGCCAGCAGTTTAAGACAGGGCAATCAGCCCCAGCATTTT
TRBV27	.	once	TRBJ1-1	CASSLQGRVSTEAFF	TGTGCCAGCAGTTTACAGGGGCGGGTTAGCACTGAAGCTTTCTTT
TRBV7-9	TRBD1	.	TRBJ2-7	CAHVWDRGIQGESYEQYF	TGTGCTCACGTATGGGACAGGGGAATCCAGGGGGAATCATACGAGCAGTACTTC
TRBV9	.	.	TRBJ1-4	CASGSRDGEKLFF	TGTGCCAGCGGATCGAGGGATGGGGAAAAACTGTTTTTT
TRBV7-8	TRBD1	.	TRBJ2-7	CASSLGDRGLDEQYF	TGTGCCAGCAGCTTAGGAGACAGGGGGCTAGACGAGCAGTACTTC
TRBV27	.	.	TRBJ1-5	CASSLLRGSQPQHF	TGTGCCAGCAGTTTATTAAGGGGTAGTCAGCCCCAGCATTTT
TRBV7-6	TRBD2	.	TRBJ2-7	CASSRGRAGGRSYEQYF	TGTGCCAGCAGCAGGGGCAGAGCGGGAGGCCGCTCCTACGAGCAGTACTTC
TRBV5-4	TRBD1	few	TRBJ2-7	CASSSAGTGKTYF	TGTGCCAGCAGCTCCGCCGGGACAGGGAAAACGTACTTC
TRBV9	TRBD1	many	TRBJ1-3	CASSGGTGGSGNTIYF	TGTGCCAGCAGCGGGGGGACAGGGGGATCTGGAAACACCATATATTTT
TRBV24-1	.	.	TRBJ2-3	CATSDSRQADTQYF	TGTGCCACCAGTGATTCGCGACAGGCAGATACGCAGTATTTT
TRBV7-8	.	.	TRBJ2-7	CASSFLTTPTYEQYF	TGTGCCAGCAGCTTCCTGACTACACCTACCTACGAGCAGTACTTC
TRBV2	TRBD1	.	TRBJ1-5	CASSEGQGGLQPQHF	TGTGCCAGCAGTGAAGGACAGGGCGGTCTCCAGCCCCAGCATTTT
TRBV19	TRBD2	.	TRBJ2-3	CASFGTSGRTDTQYF	TGTGCCAGTTTTGGGACTAGCGGCCGCACAGATACGCAGTATTTT
TRBV18	TRBD1	once	TRBJ1-1	CASSFTGGNTEAFF	TGTGCCAGCTCATTTACAGGGGGAAACACTGAAGCTTTCTTT
TRBV18	.	.	TRBJ2-4	CASSPKQGAPTLAKNIQYF	TGTGCCAGCTCACCAAAGCAGGGCGCTCCCACCCTAGCCAAAAACATTCAGTACTTC
TRBV30	.	.	TRBJ1-4	CAWSTPGRGLNEKLFF	TGTGCCTGGAGCACCCCAGGCAGGGGCTTAAATGAAAAACTGTTTTTT
TRBV28	.	.	TRBJ1-1	CASTSPAAQGLSAFF	TGTGCCAGCACCTCCCCGGCTGCCCAGGGGCTGAGTGCTTTCTTT
TRBV27	.	.	TRBJ1-6	CASRPWTAASYNSPLHF	TGTGCCAGCAGACCGTGGACAGCGGCCTCCTATAATTCACCCCTCCACTTT
TRBV28	.	.	TRBJ1-2	CASSSGGENYGYTF	TGTGCCAGCAGCTCGGGAGGGGAAAACTATGGCTACACCTTC
TRBV7-2	.	.	TRBJ1-4	CASSLVSGTNEKLFF	TGTGCCAGCAGCTTAGTTTCTGGTACAAATGAAAAACTGTTTTTT
TRBV7-2	.	.	TRBJ1-2	CASSLEPNSNYGYTF	TGTGCCAGCAGCTTAGAGCCTAACTCTAACTATGGCTACACCTTC
TRBV7-8	TRBD1	.	TRBJ1-5	CASSSYAGTGKSSNQPQHF	TGTGCCAGCAGCTCATACGCCGGGACAGGGAAATCTAGCAATCAGCCCCAGCATTTT
TRBV29-1	.	.	TRBJ1-2	CSVEDGSAANYGYTF	TGCAGCGTTGAAGATGGGAGCGCAGCTAACTATGGCTACACCTTC
TRBV4-3	TRBD2	.	TRBJ2-3	CASRQLAGATDTQYF	TGCGCCAGCAGACAACTAGCGGGAGCCACAGATACGCAGTATTTT
TRBV5-1	TRBD1	.	TRBJ1-5	CASSQDRGQPQHF	TGCGCCAGCAGCCAGGACAGGGGGCAGCCCCAGCATTTT
TRBV4-3	.	.	TRBJ2-6	CASSPSRTWGAGANVLTF	TGCGCCAGCAGCCCCTCCCGGACGTGGGGCGCTGGGGCCAACGTCCTGACTTTC
TRBV19	TRBD1	.	TRBJ1-5	CASSLGQGLVNQPQHF	TGTGCCAGTAGTCTGGGACAGGGTCTAGTTAATCAGCCCCAGCATTTT
TRBV27	.	.	TRBJ1-1	CASSLRGYTEAFF	TGTGCCAGCAGTTTACGCGGATACACTGAAGCTTTCTTT
TRBV10-3	TRBD1	.	TRBJ1-5	CAISGGTGDQPQHF	TGTGCCATCAGCGGTGGGACAGGGGATCAGCCCCAGCATTTT
TRBV27	TRBD1	.	TRBJ1-5	CASGTAGRIQPQHF	TGTGCCAGCGGGACAGCCGGTCGTATTCAGCCCCAGCATTTT
TRBV24-1	TRBD2	few	TRBJ2-1	CATSPGGGRSYNEQFF	TGTGCCACCAGCCCGGGGGGCGGGAGGTCATACAATGAGCAGTTCTTC
TRBV14	.	.	TRBJ2-7	CASSQLRGGYSYEQYF	TGTGCCAGCAGCCAATTGAGGGGGGGATACTCCTACGAGCAGTACTTC